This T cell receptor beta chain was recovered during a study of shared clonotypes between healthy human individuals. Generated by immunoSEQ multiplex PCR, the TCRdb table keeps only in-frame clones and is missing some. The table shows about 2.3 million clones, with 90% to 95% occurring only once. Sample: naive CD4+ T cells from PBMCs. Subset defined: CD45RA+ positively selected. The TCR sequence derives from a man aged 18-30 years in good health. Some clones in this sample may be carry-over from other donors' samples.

CDR3 nucleotide sequence: TGCGCCAGCCAGCTTGGGACTAGCGCGATCCGACGCTCCTACAATGAGCAGTTCTTC. This codes for CASQLGTSAIRRSYNEQFF. The rearrangement joins TRBV5-1 to TRBJ2-1; 10 bases line up with TRBD2. Germline lookup yields CDR1 SGHRS and CDR2 YFSETQ. CDR3 length equals 19 residues. V shed 7 bases and J 0 bases; nucleotides not matched to a gene: 16.